This TCR beta chain was recorded in a study of neurological immune-mediated disorders (dated by TCRdb to the late 2010s). Turning to the overall study: Among the roughly 35 multiple sclerosis patients, relapsing-remitting MS accounted for 31 and secondary progressive MS accounted for 3. Peripheral blood TCR-beta repertoires from HTLV-I-associated myelopathy (HAM/TSP) patients, multiple sclerosis patients and healthy controls were compared by UMI-based sequencing. Longitudinal samples, technical triplicates and paired sorted CD4+ and CD8+ T-cell subsets, alongside PBMC samples, were included among the approximately 110 TCR-beta libraries. The cohort comprised about 71 subjects: roughly 14 HAM/TSP patients, around 34 multiple sclerosis patients and 20 healthy controls. Here is what the overall study found, with its caveats: No identical CDR3 amino acid sequences were found to be shared among expanded clones across subjects, suggesting that TCR-beta repertoires were private in all groups. The highest TCR clonal expansion was observed in HAM/TSP patients, whereas the lowest was observed in MS patients, even when compared with healthy controls. The MS cluster showed no association with clinical or MRI features, and the authors stated that larger cohorts are needed. Phylogenetic analysis grouped repertoires from 18 of 34 MS patients into a cluster of related CDR3 sequences, suggesting a possible repertoire-level signature.

Unsorted PBMC libraries were generated from 2 million PBMCs stored in RNAlater at -80 °C until RNA extraction. Multiple sclerosis patients were enrolled in a US clinical protocol evaluating disease progression by magnetic resonance imaging. PBMCs were separated from peripheral blood using Ficoll-Hypaque density gradient centrifugation and then cryopreserved in liquid nitrogen. A note on this clonotype: Its antigen target is currently unknown. No base quality values were provided; no much bigger clone lies one nucleotide off.

Counted from cysteine to phenylalanine, this CDR3 has 10 amino acids. CDR3 DNA is the only sequence kept; it has 30 bases, read in frame from the first base. According to the germline V gene (reference sequence), CDR1 reads MNHEY and CDR2 reads SMNVEV. V and J are truncated by 9 bases and 9 bases respectively, leaving an intervening sequence of 11 bases. cDNA synthesis used template-switch 5'RACE with a primer carrying a 10-nucleotide random unique molecular identifier tagging each TCR transcript. Every sequencing run covered 15-18 subjects and yielded more than 170 million TCR-beta sequences. The RNeasy kit was used to extract total RNA. The KAPA Real-time Library Amplification kit was used to amplify TCR-beta VDJ regions with primers targeting the TCR constant region and the 5'RACE anchor. A first PCR added sample indexes and Illumina adaptors, and a second PCR then raised library yield. After Ampure bead purification, the TCR product of roughly 650 bp was size-selected on a 2% E-gel SizeSelection system. Before pooling, library quality was checked on a Bioanalyzer, concentration was measured with Qubit, and libraries were quantified with the Kapa Library Quantification kit. Libraries were sequenced paired-end 2 x 150 bp on an Illumina HiSeq 2500. To increase sequence diversity, about 24-32% phiX was spiked into each library pool. Per the source publication's procedure: The quality-filtered reads were processed with the UMI-based MiGEC pipeline, whose error correction step removed more than 75% of the raw TCR sequences. VDJ genes were aligned to IMGT germline references, and each clonotype was defined by a unique CDR3 amino acid sequence together with V-J genes. Clonal expansion, Shannon diversity, and CDR3 relatedness (CalcPairwiseDistances, ClusterSamples) were evaluated with VDJtools, and phylogenetic trees were built with CLCbio workbench. Using coefficient-of-variation modelling across technical triplicates, the study counted a clone as expanded if it had at least 8 unique UMIs. The raw public data were reprocessed by TCRdb itself: fastp quality trimming at Q25, MiXCR clonotype calling, in-frame beta chains only. Each entry is one CDR3 protein sequence, shown with its most common DNA and genes. The V and J calls were not made by the authors but by TCRdb's processing. This sample comprises roughly 32,000 distinct CDR3 sequences, 3% to 4% of them detected only once. Together, the top ten hold 2% to 2.5% of the sample.

The rearranged chain carries TRBV27 and TRBJ2-5, with a tentative D gene TRBD2 over 5 matching bases. The source is a man younger than 45 with multiple sclerosis. Sequencing used PBMCs. The bases read TGTGCCAGAGGCCGGGATTCCCAGTACTTC. This is translated as CARGRDSQYF.